These 7 T cell receptor beta chains came from one sample sequenced in a study of OX40 agonist ivuxolimab in advanced cancers. The protocol was immunoSEQ multiplex PCR, while the TCRdb copy is restricted to in-frame clones and leaves out a portion. The data hold 22,000 or so clones, with approximately 90% observed a single time. The starting material was CD4+ or CD8+ T cells sorted from blood, obtained in a trial of the OX40 agonist ivuxolimab. The receptors stem from an adult with an advanced solid tumor such as melanoma, head and neck, liver or kidney cancer.

The genes are TRBV27 and TRBJ2-7; the match to TRBD2 covers 8 bases. CDR1 and CDR2 from the germline V gene are MNHEY and SMNVEV (reference sequence). J gave up 4 bases and V 7 bases, and 15 bases lay outside the gene matches. The CDR3 is 16 residues long. CDR3 bases: TGTGCCAGCAACCCCCTCGGGGGGGCGAGCGGTTACGAGCAGTACTTC. Translation gives CASNPLGGASGYEQYF.

The rearrangement links TRBV10-3 to TRBJ1-2; D is undetermined. This CDR3 region has 14 residues. V was pared by 2 bases and J by 6 bases, with 13 bases between. The V gene's germline CDR1 is ENHRY and CDR2 SYGVKD. CDR3 sequence reads: CAISEETGFNGYTF. CDR3 nucleotide sequence: TGTGCCATCAGTGAGGAGACCGGGTTTAATGGCTACACCTTC.

The CDR3, as DNA: TGTGCCAGCCGGGACGGCGAATCGAACACCGGGGAGCTGTTTTTT. Residues: CASRDGESNTGELFF. This chain connects TRBV9 to TRBJ2-2; either TRBD1 or TRBD2 may fit D (5 bases each). Germline-derived CDR1 and CDR2 are SGDLS and YYNGEE. Trimming took off 7 bases at V and 0 bases at J, with 13 bases between the two ends. There are 15 residues in the CDR3.

The chain is built from TRBV6-1 and TRBJ2-3, with D maybe TRBD2 (5 bases). Trimming stripped 7 bases from V and 1 base from J, with 15 bases between. The CDR3 covers 15 residues. Germline CDR1 and CDR2: MNHNS and SASEGT. The chain's CDR3 is CASTGWRLGTDTQYF. CDR3 sequence (DNA): TGTGCCAGCACGGGGTGGCGGCTCGGCACAGATACGCAGTATTTT.

In its sample, this clone is medium-sized. J is TRBJ1-1 and V is TRBV27; D not resolved. Germline V CDR1 and CDR2: MNHEY, SMNVEV (reference sequence). Trimming removed 6 bases from V and 1 base from J, with 9 bases in between. There are 13 residues in the CDR3. The CDR3: CASREAENTEAFF. The CDR3 coding sequence is TGTGCCAGCAGAGAGGCAGAGAACACTGAAGCTTTCTTT.

This chain connects TRBV4-2 to TRBJ1-1; no clear D gene. The CDR3 runs 15 residues. From germline, CDR1 is LGHNA and CDR2 YNFKEQ. Trimming shortened V by 3 bases and J by 1 base, and 12 bases separated the two germline ends. This CDR3 is CASSQRAHPNTEAFF. The CDR3 DNA reads as TGTGCCAGCAGCCAGCGCGCCCACCCGAACACTGAAGCTTTCTTT.

The V call is TRBV7-6, the J call TRBJ1-2, with 7 positions matching TRBD1. CDR1 and CDR2 (germline): SGHVS, FNYEAQ. This CDR3 has 15 residues. Germline trimming cut 4 bases from V and 6 bases from J; bases unmatched to any gene: 11. CDR3 nucleotides: TGTGCCAGCAGCTCATGGGACAGCACCCTTAATGGCTACACCTTC. Its protein product is CASSSWDSTLNGYTF.